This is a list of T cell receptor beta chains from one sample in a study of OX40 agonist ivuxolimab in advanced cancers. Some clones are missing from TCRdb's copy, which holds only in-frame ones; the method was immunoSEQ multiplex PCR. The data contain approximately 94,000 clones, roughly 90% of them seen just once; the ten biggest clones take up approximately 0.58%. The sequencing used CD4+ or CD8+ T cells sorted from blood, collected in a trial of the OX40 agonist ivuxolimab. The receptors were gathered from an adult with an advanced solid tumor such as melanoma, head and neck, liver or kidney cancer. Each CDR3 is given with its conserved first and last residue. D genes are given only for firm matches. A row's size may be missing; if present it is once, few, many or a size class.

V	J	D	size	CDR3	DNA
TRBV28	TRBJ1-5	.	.	CASSLKLLGVGNQPQHF	TGTGCCAGCAGTTTAAAACTTTTGGGGGTGGGCAATCAGCCCCAGCATTTT
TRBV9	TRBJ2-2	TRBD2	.	CASSVRGSGRVESGELFF	TGTGCCAGCAGCGTAAGGGGTAGCGGGAGAGTAGAGTCCGGGGAGCTGTTTTTT
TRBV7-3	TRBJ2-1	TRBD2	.	CASSSGLAGYNEQFF	TGTGCCAGCAGCTCGGGACTAGCGGGCTACAATGAGCAGTTCTTC
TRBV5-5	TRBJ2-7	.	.	CASSLGGRSYYEQYF	TGTGCCAGCAGCTTGGGGGGAAGGTCATACTACGAGCAGTACTTC
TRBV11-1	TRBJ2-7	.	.	CASSVGFSYEQYF	TGTGCCAGCAGCGTTGGGTTCTCCTACGAGCAGTACTTC
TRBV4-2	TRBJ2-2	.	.	CASSQRTQGSGELFF	TGTGCCAGCAGCCAAAGGACCCAGGGGAGCGGGGAGCTGTTTTTT
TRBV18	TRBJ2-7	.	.	CASSRGFNYEQYF	TGTGCCAGCTCACGGGGTTTTAACTACGAGCAGTACTTC
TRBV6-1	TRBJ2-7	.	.	CASRGGGSFYEQYF	TGTGCCAGCAGAGGAGGGGGAAGTTTCTACGAGCAGTACTTC
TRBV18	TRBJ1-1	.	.	CASSPWGVRMNTEAFF	TGTGCCAGCTCCCCTTGGGGGGTACGGATGAACACTGAAGCTTTCTTT
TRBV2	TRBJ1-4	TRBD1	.	CATGTGSREKLFF	TGTGCCACGGGGACAGGGTCTCGTGAAAAACTGTTTTTT
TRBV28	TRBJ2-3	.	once	CASTTSTDTQYF	TGTGCCAGCACAACTAGCACAGATACGCAGTATTTT
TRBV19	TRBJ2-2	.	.	CASSTLRESGELFF	TGTGCCAGTAGTACGCTCCGGGAGTCCGGGGAGCTGTTTTTT
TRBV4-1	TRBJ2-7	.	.	CASSQGITYEQYF	TGCGCCAGCAGCCAAGGGATCACCTACGAGCAGTACTTC
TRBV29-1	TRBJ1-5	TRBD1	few	CSVAGQNNQPQHF	TGCAGCGTTGCGGGACAGAACAATCAGCCCCAGCATTTT
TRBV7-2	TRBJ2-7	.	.	CASSLVGGLEQYF	TGTGCCAGCAGCTTAGTCGGCGGCCTCGAGCAGTACTTC
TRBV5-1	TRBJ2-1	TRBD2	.	CASKSGLGYNEQFF	TGCGCCAGCAAGTCAGGACTAGGGTACAATGAGCAGTTCTTC
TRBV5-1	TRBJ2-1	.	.	CASSPPQGSRLGQFF	TGCGCCAGCAGCCCTCCACAGGGATCTAGGTTGGGGCAGTTCTTC
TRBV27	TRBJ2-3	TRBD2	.	CASSLGTSGRVDVDTQYF	TGTGCCAGCAGTCTAGGGACTAGCGGGAGGGTCGACGTTGATACGCAGTATTTT